Detailed here is one T cell receptor (beta chain). What it recognizes is unknown. Trimming removed 8 bases at V and 4 bases at J, with 14 bases between. The CDR3 has 13 amino acids. Germline CDR1 MNHNS, CDR2 SASEGT. Since all of the isolated RNA was reverse transcribed, expressed TCRB transcripts were what got sequenced. The read count averaged roughly 4 million across naive, central memory and regulatory T cell samples. The repertoire was sequenced with immunoSEQ multiplex PCR; TCRdb's copy has only in-frame clones and lacks some. The table shows about 150,000 clones, with 9% to 12% occurring only once. The data originate from a study of beta chain features in type 1 diabetes. Study details: Healthy donors and patients had similar age, gender and cell yields. General study results and limits: Type 1 diabetes patients had TCRB CDR3s that were shorter (moderately but significantly so) in all four CD4+ subsets. A possible short-template PCR bias applies equally to patients and controls. Fewer insertions but more deletions were seen at VDJ junctions in type 1 diabetes patients.

The gene calls are TRBV6-1 and TRBJ2-5; maybe TRBD2 (5 bases). The sequence was collected from a man under 40 with type 1 diabetes. Source material: central memory CD4+ T cells from blood. CDR3 in DNA: TGTGCCAGCTCGAGAGGGTTCGGAGAGACCCAGTACTTC. This encodes CASSRGFGETQYF.